This T cell receptor beta chain was identified during a study of cytomegalovirus exposure and HLA in healthy donors. Profiling relied on immunoSEQ multiplex PCR, and the TCRdb table lists in-frame clones only, not all of them. The profile shows fewer than 60,000 clones, 94% of them singletons. For this clone: Its antigen is not identified.

CDR1 is MDHEN, CDR2 SYDVKM, per germline. This CDR3 has 13 amino acids. Trimming took 5 bases from V and 8 from J, leaving 15 bases between them. Study results and limitations: The classifier reportedly diagnosed cytomegalovirus status with high sensitivity and specificity. Clusters of TCRs from the first cohort tended to co-occur in the roughly 120 validation repertoires (as a later analysis found). In vitro confirmation showed a few CMV-associated chains to be CMV antigen specific. There were under 200 TCR beta chains listed as cytomegalovirus-associated.

The clonotype was recovered from a woman aged 18-29 years in good health and CMV-seropositive. The rearrangement joins TRBV28 to TRBJ1-1; D is uncertain. The sample taken for sequencing was PBMCs. CDR3 nucleotide sequence: TGTGCCAGCAGTCCATATCCAGCTAGAGAAGCTTTCTTT. This sequence encodes CASSPYPAREAFF.